The next 14 T cell receptor beta chains were all read from a single sample in a study of cytomegalovirus exposure and HLA in healthy donors. Primers included in the PCR were 60 Vbeta and 13 Jbeta primers. The repertoire was sequenced with immunoSEQ multiplex PCR; TCRdb's copy has only in-frame clones and lacks some. The sample records 100,000 to 150,000 clones, 75% to 80% being singletons. The sample comprised PBMCs. The receptors shown here come from a woman aged 40 to 50 in good health and CMV-seronegative.

The chain combines TRBV7-9 with TRBJ1-1, with 9 bases matching TRBD1. Germline V CDR1 and CDR2: SEHNR, FQNEAQ (reference sequence). J was trimmed by 8 bases and V by 1 base; bases with no gene match: 5. The CDR3 extends over 14 amino acids. This chain's CDR3 is CASSLGQGVAEAFF. CDR3 nucleotide sequence: TGTGCCAGCAGCTTAGGACAGGGGGTGGCCGAAGCTTTCTTT.

This clone was counted between two and nine times. The J gene is TRBJ1-2, the V gene TRBV7-9, with 7 bases that match TRBD1. Germline CDR1 is SEHNR and CDR2 is FQNEAQ (reference sequence). V trimming: 6 bases; J trimming: 4 bases; junction bases outside the gene matches: 11. The length of the CDR3 is 15 residues. CDR3 nucleotide sequence: TGTGCCAGCAGAAATATGACAGGGTGGGCCTATGGCTACACCTTC. It codes for CASRNMTGWAYGYTF.

This clone was picked up one time. The chain joins TRBV27 to TRBJ1-1, with D possibly TRBD1 on 5 matching bases. CDR1 is MNHEY, CDR2 SMNVEV, per germline (reference sequence). Deletions cut 2 bases from V and 1 base from J, with 8 bases between. The CDR3 has 14 residues. DNA for the CDR3: TGTGCCAGCAGTTTAGTGGACAAGAACACTGAAGCTTTCTTT. Encoded protein: CASSLVDKNTEAFF.

This clone turned up a few times. The chain has TRBV19 and TRBJ1-2; possibly TRBD1 for D (6 bases). V was clipped by 4 bases and J by 2 bases, with 11 bases between them. This CDR3 contains 14 residues. CDR1 and CDR2 (germline): LNHDA, SQIVND (reference sequence). CDR3 in DNA: TGTGCCAGTAGTACCACCACAGGGAACTATGGCTACACCTTC. Amino acid sequence: CASSTTTGNYGYTF.

The table lists this clone with a few counts. V usage is TRBV7-9 and J usage is TRBJ1-5; D remains ambiguous. In germline, CDR1 is SEHNR, CDR2 FQNEAQ (reference sequence). The CDR3 extends over 15 amino acids. V dropped 3 bases and J dropped 2 bases, with 11 bases sitting between them. The CDR3 is CASSFTEAGNQPQHF. In nucleotides, the CDR3 is TGTGCCAGCAGCTTTACGGAGGCGGGCAATCAGCCCCAGCATTTT.

The chain combines TRBV18 with TRBJ1-5, with 8 bases that match TRBD1. CDR3 length: 14 amino acids. CDR1 and CDR2 from the germline V gene are KGHSH and LQKENI. Germline trimming cut 4 bases from V and 4 bases from J; bases unmatched to any gene: 3. CDR3 in amino acids: CASSLRQGNQPQHF. The CDR3 DNA is TGTGCCAGCTCACTACGACAGGGGAATCAGCCCCAGCATTTT.

The J gene is TRBJ2-7, the V gene TRBV5-8, with D unclear. The CDR3 has 13 amino acids. Germline loops: CDR1 SGHTS, CDR2 YDEGEE. V shed 5 bases and J shed 3 bases, with 12 bases lying between them. The CDR3 sequence: CASSAVPRYEQYF. CDR3 bases: TGTGCCAGCAGTGCAGTCCCCCGCTACGAGCAGTACTTC.

The chain couples TRBV25-1 to TRBJ1-6; 7 positions agree with TRBD1. The CDR3 has 14 amino acids. J lost 7 bases, V lost 2 bases, and 2 bases had no gene match. Germline CDR1 and CDR2: MGHDK and SYGVNS. As DNA, the CDR3 is TGTGCCAGCAGTGAACCCAGGGGGAATTCACCCCTCCACTTT. Translation gives CASSEPRGNSPLHF.

This clone was found a few times. The J gene is TRBJ2-5, the V gene TRBV5-4; weak D call: TRBD2 (6 bases). The CDR3 length is 13 residues. Germline CDR1 reads SGHNT; CDR2 reads YYREEE (reference sequence). V shed 4 bases and J shed 2 bases, with 9 bases lying between them. CDR3 coding DNA: TGTGCCAGCAGCGTGGGAGGACAAGAGACCCAGTACTTC. Translating it yields CASSVGGQETQYF.

This clone is a singleton in its sample. V gene TRBV2 combines with J gene TRBJ1-6; D remains unclear. The CDR3 runs to 14 residues. Per germline, CDR1 SNHLY and CDR2 FYNNEI. V was trimmed by 6 bases and J by 9 bases, leaving 15 bases between them. The CDR3 DNA is TGTGCCAGCAGCCCACTGACGGGGAGTTCACCCCTCCACTTT. Protein: CASSPLTGSSPLHF.

The J gene is TRBJ1-4, the V gene TRBV28; D is perhaps TRBD1 (6 bases). In germline, CDR1 is MDHEN, CDR2 SYDVKM. This CDR3 has 15 amino acids. V was cut by 6 bases and J by 5 bases, with 16 bases left in between. The CDR3, as DNA: TGTGCCAGCAGCCAGGGGACGGGCTCGAATGAAAAACTGTTTTTT. Translating it yields CASSQGTGSNEKLFF. Based on the CDR3 plus reference TRBV28 and TRBJ1-4, the full variable domain is DVKVTQSSRYLVKRTGEKVFLECVQDMDHENMFWYRQDPGLGLRLIYFSYDVKMKEKGDIPEGYSVSREKKERFSLILESASTNQTSMYLCASSQGTGSNEKLFFGSGTQLSVL.

The chain links TRBV5-1 to TRBJ2-2; tentative D call: TRBD2 (6 bases). The V gene's germline CDR1 is SGHRS and CDR2 YFSETQ. Deletions cut 4 bases from V and 5 bases from J, with 18 bases between. The CDR3 has 16 amino acids. The DNA of the CDR3 is TGCGCCAGCAGCCCGGCCGTGTTGGGGGGAACCGGGGAGCTGTTTTTT. It codes for CASSPAVLGGTGELFF.

V and J are TRBV5-1 and TRBJ1-2, with 9 bases lining up with TRBD1. The germline CDR1 and CDR2 sequences are SGHRS and YFSETQ. CDR3 length: 13 residues. The V segment lost 0 bases and the J segment 10 bases; nucleotides outside the gene matches: 4. The CDR3 bases are TGCGCCAGCAGCTTGGAACAGGGGGCTGTCTACACCTTC. Protein product: CASSLEQGAVYTF.

V is TRBV7-9 and J is TRBJ2-5, with D possibly matching TRBD2 (6 bases). Looked up from germline, CDR1 is SEHNR and CDR2 is FQNEAQ (reference sequence). V lost 0 bases and J 4 bases, leaving 9 bases between the germline ends. CDR3 length equals 14 residues. The CDR3 is CASSLATLAETQYF. Written as DNA, the CDR3 is TGTGCCAGCAGCTTAGCGACACTAGCAGAGACCCAGTACTTC. Combining the CDR3 with reference TRBV7-9 and TRBJ2-5 gives the whole variable domain DTGVSQNPRHKITKRGQNVTFRCDPISEHNRLYWYRQTLGQGPEFLTYFQNEAQLEKSRLLSDRFSAERPKGSFSTLEIQRTEQGDSAMYLCASSLATLAETQYFGPGTRLLVL.